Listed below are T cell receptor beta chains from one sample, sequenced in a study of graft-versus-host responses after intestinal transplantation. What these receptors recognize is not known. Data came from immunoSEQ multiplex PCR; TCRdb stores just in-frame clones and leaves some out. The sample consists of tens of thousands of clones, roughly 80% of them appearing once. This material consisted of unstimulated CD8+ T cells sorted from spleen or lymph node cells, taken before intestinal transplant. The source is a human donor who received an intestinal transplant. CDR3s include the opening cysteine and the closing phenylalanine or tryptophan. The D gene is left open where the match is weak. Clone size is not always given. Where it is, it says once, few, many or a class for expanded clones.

cdr3_nt: TGCGCCAGCAGCCAAGATGGAGGACTAGCGGGAGCCAGGCAAGAGACCCAGTACTTC
cdr3_aa: CASSQDGGLAGARQETQYF
v_call: TRBV4-1
j_call: TRBJ2-5
clone_size: -
d_call: TRBD2

cdr3_nt: TGTGCCAGCAGACCCCCGGGACAGCTAAAGTACGAGCAGTACTTC
cdr3_aa: CASRPPGQLKYEQYF
v_call: TRBV27
j_call: TRBJ2-7
clone_size: -
d_call: TRBD1

cdr3_nt: TGTGCCAGCAGTTCCTACAGATTTCAAGAGACCCAGTACTTC
cdr3_aa: CASSSYRFQETQYF
v_call: TRBV6-6
j_call: TRBJ2-5
clone_size: -
d_call: -

cdr3_nt: TGTGCCAGCAGCTTAGCGCTGAAGGGGCCGTGGGAGCAGTACTTC
cdr3_aa: CASSLALKGPWEQYF
v_call: TRBV7-8
j_call: TRBJ2-7
clone_size: -
d_call: -

cdr3_nt: TGTGCCAGCAGAACTAGCGGGGGGGACCAAGAGACCCAGTACTTC
cdr3_aa: CASRTSGGDQETQYF
v_call: TRBV6-5
j_call: TRBJ2-5
clone_size: few
d_call: TRBD2

cdr3_nt: TGTGCCAGTAGCGGGGGGCTGATCTACGAGCAGTACTTC
cdr3_aa: CASSGGLIYEQYF
v_call: TRBV19
j_call: TRBJ2-7
clone_size: few
d_call: -

cdr3_nt: TGTGCCAGCAGCTTAGAAGACAGGGAGCCCTACGAGCAGTACTTC
cdr3_aa: CASSLEDREPYEQYF
v_call: TRBV7-9
j_call: TRBJ2-7
clone_size: -
d_call: TRBD1

cdr3_nt: TGTGCCAGCAGTACCGGAACAGGGGGATCCGAGCAGTACTTC
cdr3_aa: CASSTGTGGSEQYF
v_call: TRBV28
j_call: TRBJ2-7
clone_size: -
d_call: TRBD1

cdr3_nt: TGTGCCAGCAGTGAATGGCTTAACGGGCCTGGGGCCAACGTCCTGACTTTC
cdr3_aa: CASSEWLNGPGANVLTF
v_call: TRBV6-1
j_call: TRBJ2-6
clone_size: few
d_call: -

cdr3_nt: TGTGCCAGCAGTGGGGAGGGGGGTACAGATACGCAGTATTTT
cdr3_aa: CASSGEGGTDTQYF
v_call: TRBV2
j_call: TRBJ2-3
clone_size: -
d_call: -

cdr3_nt: TGTGCCAGCAGCCCAGTCGGGGGGGCAATACAAGAGACCCAGTACTTC
cdr3_aa: CASSPVGGAIQETQYF
v_call: TRBV7-3
j_call: TRBJ2-5
clone_size: few
d_call: TRBD2

cdr3_nt: TGCGCCCGCAGTGAGGGGGGGGGACTGAAGAACACTGAAGCTTTCTTT
cdr3_aa: CARSEGGGLKNTEAFF
v_call: TRBV10-2
j_call: TRBJ1-1
clone_size: once
d_call: -

cdr3_nt: TGTGCCAGCAGTCCGTCCGGACAGGGCGGAGGACAGTACTTC
cdr3_aa: CASSPSGQGGGQYF
v_call: TRBV27
j_call: TRBJ2-4
clone_size: -
d_call: TRBD1

cdr3_nt: TGTGCCAGCACCTCCGATGACAATGAGCAGTTCTTC
cdr3_aa: CASTSDDNEQFF
v_call: TRBV5-4
j_call: TRBJ2-1
clone_size: -
d_call: -

cdr3_nt: TGCGCCAGTACCCCCCGCGGTGTACGGGGACAGGGAAGAGGAGGTCAGCCCCAGCATTTT
cdr3_aa: CASTPRGVRGQGRGGQPQHF
v_call: TRBV19
j_call: TRBJ1-5
clone_size: -
d_call: TRBD1

cdr3_nt: TGTGCCAGCAGTTACTCGGGTGCCATACAAGAGACCCAGTACTTC
cdr3_aa: CASSYSGAIQETQYF
v_call: TRBV6-5
j_call: TRBJ2-5
clone_size: -
d_call: -

cdr3_nt: TGTGCCAGCTCACCAGGGGCGAGTACTGAAGCTTTCTTT
cdr3_aa: CASSPGASTEAFF
v_call: TRBV18
j_call: TRBJ1-1
clone_size: -
d_call: -

cdr3_nt: TGCGCCAGCAGTGAGAAGTGGGGTGGTACAGATACGCAGTATTTT
cdr3_aa: CASSEKWGGTDTQYF
v_call: TRBV10-1
j_call: TRBJ2-3
clone_size: -
d_call: -